This T cell receptor beta chain was sequenced for a study of vaccination and CD4 T cells after COVID-19. Whole-study context: Participants received two doses of either BNT162b2 or mRNA-1273 vaccine.

The CDR3 runs 15 residues. Trimming left V 4 bases short and J 0 bases short, with 10 bases between. The germline V gene has CDR1 MNHEY and CDR2 SVGEGT. TCRdb reanalysed the PCR reads using MiXCR and keeps one entry per CDR3 protein. This table has just over 20,000 distinct CDR3 sequences, roughly 53% appearing once. With regard to this clonotype: Its antigen is currently unknown.

Study-level points and caveats: The study found that a median about 85% of reactive clones in convalescent patients appeared only post-vaccination. Although the median of SARS-CoV-2-reactive clonotypes rose from about 20 to 38, the change was not significant.

This chain connects TRBV6-2 or TRBV6-3 to TRBJ1-5; TRBD1 is a possible D gene (6 bases). The sequences come from CD4+ T cells from blood, collected before SARS-CoV-2 vaccination. The receptor was isolated from a human donor who had recovered from COVID-19. CDR3 in DNA: TGTGCCAGCAGTTTCAACAGGGTTAGCAATCAGCCCCAGCATTTT. Translating it yields CASSFNRVSNQPQHF.